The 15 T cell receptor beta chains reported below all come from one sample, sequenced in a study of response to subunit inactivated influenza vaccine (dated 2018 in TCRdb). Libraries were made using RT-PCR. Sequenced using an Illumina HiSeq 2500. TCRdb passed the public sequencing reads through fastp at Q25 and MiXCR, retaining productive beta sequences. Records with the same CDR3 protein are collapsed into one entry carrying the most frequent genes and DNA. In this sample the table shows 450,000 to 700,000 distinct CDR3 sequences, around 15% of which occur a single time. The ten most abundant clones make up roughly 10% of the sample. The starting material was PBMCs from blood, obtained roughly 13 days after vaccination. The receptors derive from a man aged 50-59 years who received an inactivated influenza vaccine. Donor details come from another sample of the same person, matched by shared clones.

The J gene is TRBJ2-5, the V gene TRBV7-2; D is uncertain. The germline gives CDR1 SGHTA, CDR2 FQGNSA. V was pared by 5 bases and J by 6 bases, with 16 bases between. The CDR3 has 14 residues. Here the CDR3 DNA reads TGTGCCAGCAGCCCCGGGCGTCTTACGCAGACCCAGTACTTC. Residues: CASSPGRLTQTQYF.

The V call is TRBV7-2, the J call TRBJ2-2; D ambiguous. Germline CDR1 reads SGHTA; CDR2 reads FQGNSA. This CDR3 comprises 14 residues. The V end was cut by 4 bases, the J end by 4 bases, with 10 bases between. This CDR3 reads CASSSQTGTGELFF. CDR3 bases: TGTGCCAGCAGCTCCCAGACGGGCACCGGGGAGCTGTTTTTT. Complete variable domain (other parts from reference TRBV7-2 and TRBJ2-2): GAGVSQSPSNKVTEKGKDVELRCDPISGHTALYWYRQSLGQGLEFLIYFQGNSAPDKSGLPSDRFSAERTGGSVSTLTIQRTQQEDSAVYLCASSSQTGTGELFFGEGSRLTVL.

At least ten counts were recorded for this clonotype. The CDR3 reads CASSSQGAALGKLFF. The DNA for the CDR3 is TGTGCCAGCAGTTCTCAGGGGGCCGCGTTGGGAAAACTGTTTTTT. The chain uses TRBV12-3 or TRBV12-4 and TRBJ1-4, with TRBD1 identical over 8 bases. Trimming at V came to 4 bases and at J to 10 bases, leaving 11 bases not matched to a gene. This CDR3 is built from 15 residues.

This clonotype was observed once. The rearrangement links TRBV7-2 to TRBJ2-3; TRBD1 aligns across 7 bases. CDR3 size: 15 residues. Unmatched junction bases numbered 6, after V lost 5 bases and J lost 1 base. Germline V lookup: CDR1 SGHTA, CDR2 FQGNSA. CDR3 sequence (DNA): TGTGCCAGCAGCCCGATAGACAGGGGCACAGATACGCAGTATTTT. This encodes CASSPIDRGTDTQYF.

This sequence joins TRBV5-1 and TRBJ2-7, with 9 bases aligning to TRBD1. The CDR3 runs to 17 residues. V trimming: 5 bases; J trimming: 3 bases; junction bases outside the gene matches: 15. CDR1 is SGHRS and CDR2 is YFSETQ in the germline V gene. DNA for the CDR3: TGCGCCAGCAGTTTATTATCATCCGGGACAGGGTTCTACGAGCAGTACTTC. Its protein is CASSLLSSGTGFYEQYF.

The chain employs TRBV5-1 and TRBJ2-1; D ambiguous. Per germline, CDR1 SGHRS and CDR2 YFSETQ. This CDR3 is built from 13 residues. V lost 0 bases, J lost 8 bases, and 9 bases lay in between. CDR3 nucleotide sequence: TGCGCCAGCAGCTTGGGCCTAGTGGATGAGCAGTTCTTC. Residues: CASSLGLVDEQFF. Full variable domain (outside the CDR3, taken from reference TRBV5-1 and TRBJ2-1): KAGVTQTPRYLIKTRGQQVTLSCSPISGHRSVSWYQQTPGQGLQFLFEYFSETQRNKGNFPGRFSGRQFSNSRSEMNVSTLELGDSALYLCASSLGLVDEQFFGPGTRLTVL.

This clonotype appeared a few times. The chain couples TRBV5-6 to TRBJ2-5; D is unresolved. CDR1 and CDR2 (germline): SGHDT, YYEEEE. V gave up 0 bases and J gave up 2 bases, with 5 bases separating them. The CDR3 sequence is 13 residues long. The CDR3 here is CASSLDAQETQYF. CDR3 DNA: TGTGCCAGCAGCTTGGACGCACAAGAGACCCAGTACTTC.

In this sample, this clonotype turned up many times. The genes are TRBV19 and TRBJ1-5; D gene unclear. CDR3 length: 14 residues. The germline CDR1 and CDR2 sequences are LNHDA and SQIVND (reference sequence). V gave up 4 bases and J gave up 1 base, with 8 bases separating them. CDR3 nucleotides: TGTGCCAGTAGTAGGCCGGTGAGCAATCAGCCCCAGCATTTT. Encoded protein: CASSRPVSNQPQHF.

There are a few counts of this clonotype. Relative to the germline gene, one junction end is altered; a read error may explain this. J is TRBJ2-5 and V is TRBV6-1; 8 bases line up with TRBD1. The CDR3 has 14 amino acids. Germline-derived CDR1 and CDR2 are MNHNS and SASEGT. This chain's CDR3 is CASREGQGVGTQYF. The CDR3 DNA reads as TGTGCCAGCAGGGAAGGACAGGGCGTGGGGACCCAGTACTTC.

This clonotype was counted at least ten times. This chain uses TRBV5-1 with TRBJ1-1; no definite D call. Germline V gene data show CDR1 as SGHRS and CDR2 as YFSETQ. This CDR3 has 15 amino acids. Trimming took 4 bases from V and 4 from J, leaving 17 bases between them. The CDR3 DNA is TGCGCCAGCAGCATTACAGCGTCTGGTTCCACTGAAGCTTTCTTT. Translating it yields CASSITASGSTEAFF.

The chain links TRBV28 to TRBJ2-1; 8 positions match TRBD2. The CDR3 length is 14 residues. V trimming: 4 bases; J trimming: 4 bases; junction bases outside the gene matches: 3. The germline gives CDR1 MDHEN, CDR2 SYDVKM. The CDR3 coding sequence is TGTGCCAGCAGTTCGGGGGGGCGATACAATGAGCAGTTCTTC. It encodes CASSSGGRYNEQFF. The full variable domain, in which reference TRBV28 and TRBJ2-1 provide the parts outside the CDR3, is DVKVTQSSRYLVKRTGEKVFLECVQDMDHENMFWYRQDPGLGLRLIYFSYDVKMKEKGDIPEGYSVSREKKERFSLILESASTNQTSMYLCASSSGGRYNEQFFGPGTRLTVL.

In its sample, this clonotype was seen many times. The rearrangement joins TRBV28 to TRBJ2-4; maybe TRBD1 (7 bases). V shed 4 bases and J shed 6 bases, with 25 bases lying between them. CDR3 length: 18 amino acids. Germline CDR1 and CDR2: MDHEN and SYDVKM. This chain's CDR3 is CASSSRGTASPAPNIQYF. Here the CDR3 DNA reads TGTGCCAGCAGTTCCCGGGGGACAGCTTCTCCGGCCCCAAACATTCAGTACTTC.

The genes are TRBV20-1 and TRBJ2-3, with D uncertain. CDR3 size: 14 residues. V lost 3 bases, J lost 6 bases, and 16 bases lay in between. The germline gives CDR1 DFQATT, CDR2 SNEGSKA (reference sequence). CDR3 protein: CSASMGPVADTQYF. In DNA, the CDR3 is TGCAGTGCTAGTATGGGTCCGGTGGCGGATACGCAGTATTTT.

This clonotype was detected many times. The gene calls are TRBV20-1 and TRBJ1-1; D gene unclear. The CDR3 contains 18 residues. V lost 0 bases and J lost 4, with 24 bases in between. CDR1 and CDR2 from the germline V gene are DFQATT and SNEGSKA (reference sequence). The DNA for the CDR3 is TGCAGTGCTAGAGATCCCAGGAAACAAATAGGTTCGAGCACTGAAGCTTTCTTT. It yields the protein CSARDPRKQIGSSTEAFF.

CDR3 region: CASSRSGGRQPQHF. The CDR3 DNA is TGTGCCAGCAGTCGGTCTGGAGGGCGTCAGCCCCAGCATTTT. The V gene is TRBV5-5, the J gene TRBJ1-5, with D unresolved. The germline V gene encodes CDR1 SGHKS and CDR2 YYEKEE (reference sequence). The length of the CDR3 is 14 residues. Trimming cost V 5 bases and J 6 bases, with 15 bases left between them.